The sequence of this TCR beta chain was determined in a study of blood T cell repertoires in COVID-19 (dated by TCRdb to about 2020). In terms of the full investigation: Collaborator samples came from the United States, Italy and Spain and covered acute and convalescent phases of COVID-19. The prospective study material was composed of cDNA or gDNA derived from T cells, B-cell-depleted T cells, or PBMCs. A de-identified subject ID, COVID-19 status, age in years and sex were almost always included in the sample metadata. A freely available public database, intended as a resource for researchers studying the immune response to SARS-CoV-2, is where the repertoires were released. Deeply sampled blood TCRbeta repertoires from subjects exposed to, actively infected with, or recovered from COVID-19 were included in the dataset. Where available, HLA class I and class II types were taken from metadata supplied by the sample provider and were not determined by assay-based typing. Samples were obtained from the ongoing ImmuneRACE study (first 160 participants) and from 1,254 subjects provided by 6 global collaborators.

TCRbeta CDR3 regions were amplified from genomic DNA by means of the immunoSEQ Assay, a bias-controlled multiplex PCR. The authors processed their data as follows. The number of nucleated cells in each sample was estimated from the amplification of reference gene primers within the assay. Sequence reads were collapsed and filtered to measure the absolute abundance of every unique TCRbeta CDR3 rearrangement. Productive Simpson clonality was computed per sample as the square root of Simpson's diversity index over productive rearrangements. TCRdb took over this immuneACCESS table, retaining in-frame rearrangements with V and J assigned. Such tables are incomplete; in checked studies, under half of the missing clones stem from an unresolved V gene, and the remainder is unexplained. The V and J calls and the clone size are those of that table, but D and trimming were determined from the DNA. The sample table contains around 13,000 clones; only one count was recorded for about nine tenths of them. The biggest ten clones account for around 30% of the sample.

Beyond this particular receptor, the publication reports: Clinical and demographic metadata were provided uncurated, with the amount varying by source and participant.

Of note for this clone: Its antigen is unknown. Qualities for individual bases were not recorded, and no much larger clone is one base off.

Whole blood was collected in K2EDTA tubes by collaborating institutions according to the institutions' own protocols. For TCRbeta analysis, collaborators shipped samples in one of three forms: frozen whole blood, isolated PBMCs, or DNA extracted from either of those sample types. The specimen was peripheral blood. The sequence was collected from a woman aged 70-85 years with active COVID-19.

The DNA reads TGTGCCAGCAGCTGGACAGGGCCGCAATTGGCCCAGCATTTT. It codes for CASSWTGPQLAQHF. The chain links TRBV6-6 with TRBJ1-5, and 8 bases in between align with TRBD1. The CDR3 goes from the cysteine to the phenylalanine over 14 residues. Of the read, only the CDR3 DNA is kept; its 42 bases are in frame from base 1. For this chain, trimming is 6 bases at the V end and 11 bases at the J end, and the number of junction bases without a gene match is 12. From the germline V gene (reference sequence), CDR1 is MNHNY and CDR2 is SVGAGI.